This TCR beta chain was recovered during a study of blood T cell repertoires in COVID-19. Germline lookup yields CDR1 LGHDT and CDR2 YNNKEL (reference sequence). Between the trimmed V and J ends, which lost 2 bases and 3 bases, there was a span of 14 bases. The CDR3 is 15 amino acids. Assay: immunoSEQ multiplex PCR; the TCRdb copy retains only in-frame clones and omits some. The table includes approximately 350,000 clones, 75% to 90% detected once. Sequenced sample: PBMCs or T cells enriched from blood (not recorded which). The chain employs TRBV3-1 (or the pseudogene TRBV3-2) and TRBJ2-7; D perhaps matches TRBD2 (7 bases). This receptor was obtained from a man younger than 35 who had recovered from COVID-19. CDR3 region: CASSQQRGAGYEQYF. The CDR3, as DNA: TGTGCCAGCAGCCAACAACGGGGGGCGGGCTACGAGCAGTACTTC.